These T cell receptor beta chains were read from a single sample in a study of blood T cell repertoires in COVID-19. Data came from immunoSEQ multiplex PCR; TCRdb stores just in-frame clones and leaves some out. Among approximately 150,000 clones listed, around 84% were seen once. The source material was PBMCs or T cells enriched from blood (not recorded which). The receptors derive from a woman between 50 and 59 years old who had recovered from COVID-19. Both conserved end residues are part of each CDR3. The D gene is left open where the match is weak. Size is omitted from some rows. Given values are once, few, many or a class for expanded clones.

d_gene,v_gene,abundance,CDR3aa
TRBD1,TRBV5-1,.,CASSSGGLNSPLHF
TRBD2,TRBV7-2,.,CASSLSGDSYNEQFF
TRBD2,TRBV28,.,CASSLQVGTRSEQYF
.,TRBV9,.,CASSVLTDTEAFF
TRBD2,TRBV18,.,CASSPIRSGKGTDTQYF
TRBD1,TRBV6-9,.,CASSLWGQRRKNTEAFF
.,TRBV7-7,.,CASSPLTINEQFF
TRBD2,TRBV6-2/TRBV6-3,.,CASSAQSGSGYEQYF
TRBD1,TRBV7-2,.,CASSSQGGFGYTF
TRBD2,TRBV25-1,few,CASSETYKLAGTGELFF
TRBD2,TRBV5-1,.,CASSLSAGGTYNEQFF
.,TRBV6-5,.,CASVKRTERPEAFF
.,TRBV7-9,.,CASSSHSTGELFF
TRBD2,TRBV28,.,CASSSPAGGRENNEQFF
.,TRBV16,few,CASSQSSGNTIYF
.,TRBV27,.,CASSFGGASETQYF
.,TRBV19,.,CATSVSGNTIYF
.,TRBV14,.,CASSPGSKGQETQYF
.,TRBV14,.,CASSQAAENEQYF
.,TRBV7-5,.,CARSLAPVQKSIKTQYF
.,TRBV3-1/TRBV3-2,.,CASSQGGMNTEAFF
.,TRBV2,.,CATRQNIANTGELFF
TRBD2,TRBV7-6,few,CASSLLAASTDTQYF
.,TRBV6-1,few,CASSEYGGPYNEQFF
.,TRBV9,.,CASSVVPSLTGELFF
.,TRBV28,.,CASRPGGAYNSPLHF
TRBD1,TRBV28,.,CASSFNGDSHQETQYF
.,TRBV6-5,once,CASSYSGLNTEAFF
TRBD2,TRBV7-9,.,CASSPGLAGRQETQYF
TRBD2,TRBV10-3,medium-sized,CAISDVGLAGSNEQFF
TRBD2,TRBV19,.,CASSPLGSGKQYNEQFF
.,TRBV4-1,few,CASSQDERRKNGELFF
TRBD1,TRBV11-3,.,CASSPGTARNEQFF
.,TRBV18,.,CASSPLDSASYNEQFF
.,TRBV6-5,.,CASSRDLTLYEQYF
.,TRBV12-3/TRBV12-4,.,CASSFSQGGYTF
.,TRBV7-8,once,CASSSERRPREKLFF